Each of the 27 T cell receptor beta chains below was sequenced from the same sample in a study of blood T cell repertoires in COVID-19. The method was immunoSEQ multiplex PCR; TCRdb's version includes in-frame clones alone and lacks a portion of them. This sample has 150,000 to 200,000 clones, with roughly 89% found just once. The specimen sequenced was PBMCs or T cells enriched from blood (not recorded which). All receptors come from a woman in her thirties or forties with acute COVID-19.

This clone appeared a single time. V and J are TRBV27 and TRBJ1-6; weak D call: TRBD1 (5 bases). CDR3 length equals 15 residues. Germline V lookup: CDR1 MNHEY, CDR2 SMNVEV (reference sequence). Between the trimmed V and J ends, which lost 5 bases and 4 bases, there was a span of 12 bases. Here the CDR3 DNA reads TGTGCCAGCAGTAGCCTGGGGCTATATAATTCACCCCTCCACTTT. Amino acid sequence: CASSSLGLYNSPLHF.

The chain combines TRBV4-1 with TRBJ1-1, with unresolved D. The germline CDR1 and CDR2 sequences are MGHRA and YSYEKL. The CDR3 runs to 15 residues. V was trimmed by 0 bases and J by 0 bases, leaving 8 bases between them. This CDR3 is CASSQDGQVNTEAFF. For the CDR3, the DNA is TGCGCCAGCAGCCAAGATGGGCAGGTGAACACTGAAGCTTTCTTT.

The rearrangement uses TRBV5-1 and TRBJ1-3; D is ambiguous. V shed 0 bases and J shed 0 bases, with 13 bases lying between them. The germline gives CDR1 SGHRS, CDR2 YFSETQ. The CDR3 runs to 17 residues. CDR3 protein: CASSLVNAASSGNTIYF. As DNA, the CDR3 is TGCGCCAGCAGCTTGGTCAATGCAGCGAGCTCTGGAAACACCATATATTTT.

DNA for the CDR3: TGTGCCAGCAGCGGCGGGCCGGAAGAGACCCAGTACTTC. It codes for CASSGGPEETQYF. V gene TRBV9 combines with J gene TRBJ2-5; maybe TRBD2 (5 bases). From germline, CDR1 is SGDLS and CDR2 YYNGEE. This CDR3 comprises 13 residues. Trimming cost V 3 bases and J 3 bases, with 9 bases left between them. Full variable domain (outside the CDR3, taken from reference TRBV9 and TRBJ2-5): DSGVTQTPKHLITATGQRVTLRCSPRSGDLSVYWYQQSLDQGLQFLIQYYNGEERAKGNILERFSAQQFPDLHSELNLSSLELGDSALYFCASSGGPEETQYFGPGTRLLVL.

CDR3: CASSPRDRGRGAYNEQFF. CDR3 sequence (DNA): TGTGCCAGTAGCCCCCGGGACAGGGGACGGGGGGCATACAATGAGCAGTTCTTC. This chain joins TRBV19 and TRBJ2-1; 10 positions match TRBD1. Germline CDR1 is LNHDA and CDR2 is SQIVND (reference sequence). The trim removed 6 bases at V and 4 bases at J, leaving 15 bases unmatched. This CDR3 has 18 residues.

The chain couples TRBV18 to TRBJ2-5; TRBD1 matches at 7 bases. V was pared by 6 bases and J by 4 bases, with 8 bases of the junction left unmatched. Germline V gene data show CDR1 as KGHSH and CDR2 as LQKENI. The CDR3 totals 14 residues. The CDR3 region is CASSLNRGIETQYF. As DNA, the CDR3 is TGTGCCAGCTCCCTAAACAGGGGAATAGAGACCCAGTACTTC.

This rearrangement joins TRBV7-2 to TRBJ2-1, with 16 nucleotides matching TRBD2. V lost 5 bases, J lost 3 bases, and 7 bases stayed unmatched. CDR1 is SGHTA and CDR2 is FQGNSA in the germline V gene. There are 18 residues in the CDR3. The CDR3 sequence: CASSTGTSGRVYYNEQFF. The CDR3 nucleotides read TGTGCCAGCAGCACCGGGACTAGCGGGAGGGTTTACTACAATGAGCAGTTCTTC.

The gene calls are TRBV10-3 and TRBJ1-5, with 10 bases identical to TRBD1. Germline lookup yields CDR1 ENHRY and CDR2 SYGVKD. The CDR3 consists of 14 residues. V lost 2 bases and J lost 6; bases outside the gene matches: 1. CDR3 residues: CAISEGTGVQPQHF. CDR3 DNA: TGTGCCATCAGTGAGGGGACAGGGGTTCAGCCCCAGCATTTT.

The chain carries TRBV19 and TRBJ1-5; TRBD1 matches 9 bases. V trimming: 5 bases; J trimming: 0 bases; junction bases outside the gene matches: 5. The CDR3 is 16 amino acids. CDR1 is LNHDA and CDR2 is SQIVND in the germline V gene (reference sequence). The CDR3 nucleotides read TGTGCCAGTAGTCGGGACAGGGCTTATAGCAATCAGCCCCAGCATTTT. Protein product: CASSRDRAYSNQPQHF.

This clone was seen more than once but under ten times. CDR3 protein: CASSLDYIQDQFF. The CDR3 bases are TGTGCCAGCAGCTTAGATTATATTCAGGATCAGTTCTTC. The chain employs TRBV11-2 and TRBJ2-1; D is unclear. The CDR3 length is 13 residues. Trimming shortened V by 0 bases and J by 13 bases, and 13 bases separated the two germline ends. Germline assignment: CDR1 SGHAT and CDR2 FQNNGV.

The V gene is TRBV3-1 (or the pseudogene TRBV3-2), the J gene TRBJ1-5; 7 bases agree with TRBD1. This CDR3 is built from 13 residues. Germline CDR1 is LGHDT and CDR2 is YNNKEL (reference sequence). Unmatched junction bases numbered 7, after V lost 6 bases and J lost 8 bases. CDR3 loop: CASSPRGTEPQHF. The CDR3 coding sequence is TGTGCCAGCAGTCCCAGGGGGACGGAGCCCCAGCATTTT.

This chain uses TRBV18 with TRBJ2-1; D may be TRBD1 (6 bases). V lost 1 base and J 6 bases, leaving 10 bases between the germline ends. Germline values: CDR1 KGHSH, CDR2 LQKENI. The CDR3 totals 14 residues. The CDR3 loop reads CASSPQLQGNEQFF. In DNA, the CDR3 is TGTGCCAGCTCACCACAATTACAGGGCAATGAGCAGTTCTTC.

This rearrangement joins TRBV5-1 to TRBJ2-3, with a weak D call TRBD1 (7 bases). With 3 bases removed from V and 6 bases from J, the gap between germline ends came to 17 bases. CDR3 length: 15 residues. CDR1 and CDR2 from the germline V gene are SGHRS and YFSETQ. CDR3 protein: CASSSQGGVGDTQYF. CDR3 sequence (DNA): TGCGCCAGCAGCTCTCAGGGGGGAGTAGGGGATACGCAGTATTTT.

The chain links TRBV5-1 to TRBJ2-7, with D unclear. There are 15 residues in the CDR3. In germline, CDR1 is SGHRS, CDR2 YFSETQ. V lost 0 bases and J 6 bases, leaving 16 bases between the germline ends. CDR3: CASSLDGTTPGEQYF. The CDR3 nucleotides are TGCGCCAGCAGCTTGGACGGCACAACGCCGGGCGAGCAGTACTTC.

The rearrangement uses TRBV19 and TRBJ2-6; TRBD2 aligns across 11 bases. Trimming cost V 7 bases and J 2 bases; bases outside gene matches: 4. The CDR3 length is 16 residues. Germline assignment: CDR1 LNHDA and CDR2 SQIVND (reference sequence). The CDR3 spells CASTLAGEPGANVLTF. The CDR3 DNA reads as TGTGCCAGTACACTAGCGGGAGAGCCTGGGGCCAACGTCCTGACTTTC.

This clone occurred once. The chain employs TRBV6-5 and TRBJ2-2; 10 bases agree with TRBD2. Germline CDR1 and CDR2: MNHEY and SVGAGI. This CDR3 has 15 amino acids. Trimming removed 6 bases from V and 6 bases from J; junction bases left unmatched: 7. CDR3 sequence reads: CASRESGGGPGELFF. CDR3 nucleotides: TGTGCCAGCAGGGAGAGCGGGGGGGGCCCCGGGGAGCTGTTTTTT.

The rearrangement joins TRBV30 to TRBJ2-1; 7 bases are shared with TRBD2. J was trimmed by 3 bases and V by 2 bases; bases with no gene match: 4. This CDR3 region has 14 residues. CDR1 is GTSNPN and CDR2 is SVGIG in the germline V gene (reference sequence). DNA of the CDR3: TGTGCCTGGAGTCCGGGACTAAACTACAATGAGCAGTTCTTC. Encoded protein: CAWSPGLNYNEQFF.

The V and J genes are TRBV5-4 and TRBJ1-1; TRBD1 agrees at 9 bases. Germline V CDR1 and CDR2: SGHNT, YYREEE (reference sequence). This CDR3 is built from 15 residues. Losses at the gene ends were 3 bases for V and 5 bases for J; bases not matched to a gene: 8. CDR3 protein: CASSSILTGGTEAFF. CDR3 nucleotides: TGTGCCAGCAGCTCAATTCTGACAGGGGGGACTGAAGCTTTCTTT.

This clone showed up just once. This rearrangement joins TRBV14 to TRBJ2-5; 12 bases fit TRBD2. The ends lost 1 base at V and 5 bases at J; junction bases unmatched: 8. The germline CDR1 and CDR2 sequences are SGHDN and FVKESK. This CDR3 has 17 residues. The DNA of the CDR3 is TGTGCCAGCAGCCAAGCTAGCGGGAGGGCCCCACGGGAGACCCAGTACTTC. It translates to CASSQASGRAPRETQYF.

This clone was observed once. V is TRBV28 and J is TRBJ2-7; weak D call: TRBD1 (5 bases). Germline V lookup: CDR1 MDHEN, CDR2 SYDVKM. The germline V and J ends were trimmed by 6 bases and 4 bases, with 10 bases remaining between them. This CDR3 comprises 12 residues. This CDR3 reads CASRTESYEQYF. CDR3 bases: TGTGCCAGCAGGACAGAGAGTTACGAGCAGTACTTC.

The rearrangement links TRBV7-6 to TRBJ1-2; 8 nucleotides align to TRBD1. The J segment lost 2 bases and the V segment lost 5 bases, leaving 13 bases of the junction unmatched. The length of the CDR3 is 17 residues. From germline, CDR1 is SGHVS and CDR2 FNYEAQ. CDR3 protein: CASSPGIGTGQNYGYTF. In nucleotides, the CDR3 is TGTGCCAGCAGCCCGGGAATAGGGACAGGACAAAACTATGGCTACACCTTC.

J is TRBJ2-7 and V is TRBV6-5, with 7 bases fitting TRBD1. The CDR3 length is 14 residues. After removal of 7 bases from V and 0 bases from J, the junction contained 6 bases not matched to a gene. The germline V gene encodes CDR1 MNHEY and CDR2 SVGAGI. This chain's CDR3 is CASNRDSFSYEQYF. In DNA, the CDR3 is TGTGCCAGCAACCGGGACAGCTTCTCCTACGAGCAGTACTTC.

This clone came up a few times. V is TRBV12-5 and J is TRBJ2-5; 16 bases map to TRBD2. V dropped 1 base and J dropped 5; count of bases not matched to a gene: 10. From germline, CDR1 is LGHNT and CDR2 FRNRAP. This CDR3 spans 19 amino acids. The chain's CDR3 is CASGLDGTSGGAIRETQYF. DNA of the CDR3: TGTGCTAGTGGTTTGGACGGGACTAGCGGGGGGGCGATCCGGGAGACCCAGTACTTC.

The V gene is TRBV7-2, the J gene TRBJ1-2; 7 bases map to TRBD1. The length of the CDR3 is 13 residues. J gave up 6 bases and V 3 bases, and 4 bases lay outside the gene matches. Germline V gives CDR1 SGHTA, CDR2 FQGNSA. The CDR3 bases are TGTGCCAGCAGCTTCCGCAGGGGGGATGGCTACACCTTC. Its translation: CASSFRRGDGYTF.

In DNA form, the CDR3 reads TGTGCCAGCAGTTTTTCGGGACTAGCGGGGGGGAAAGGGACCGAGCAGTACTTC. It encodes CASSFSGLAGGKGTEQYF. The genes are TRBV28 and TRBJ2-7, with 16 bases that match TRBD2. CDR3 length equals 18 residues. The germline V gene has CDR1 MDHEN and CDR2 SYDVKM. Germline trimming cut 3 bases from V and 6 bases from J; bases unmatched to any gene: 11.

CDR3 loop: CASSSGTGGNQPQHF. The CDR3 region has the DNA TGTGCCAGCAGCTCCGGGACAGGGGGCAATCAGCCCCAGCATTTT. V gene TRBV6-5 combines with J gene TRBJ1-5; TRBD1 aligns across 10 bases. The V gene's germline CDR1 is MNHEY and CDR2 SVGAGI. This CDR3 region has 15 residues. The V and J ends lost 6 bases and 2 bases, in that order; junction bases with no gene match: 4.

The CDR3 loop is CASSPTRGRRNTIYF. The CDR3 nucleotides are TGTGCCAGCAGTCCAACCAGGGGTAGAAGAAACACCATATATTTT. This chain joins TRBV7-8 and TRBJ1-3; weak D call: TRBD1 (6 bases). The CDR3 runs 15 residues. V lost 6 bases, J lost 5 bases, and 17 bases lay in between. Germline loops: CDR1 SGHVS, CDR2 FQNEAQ.